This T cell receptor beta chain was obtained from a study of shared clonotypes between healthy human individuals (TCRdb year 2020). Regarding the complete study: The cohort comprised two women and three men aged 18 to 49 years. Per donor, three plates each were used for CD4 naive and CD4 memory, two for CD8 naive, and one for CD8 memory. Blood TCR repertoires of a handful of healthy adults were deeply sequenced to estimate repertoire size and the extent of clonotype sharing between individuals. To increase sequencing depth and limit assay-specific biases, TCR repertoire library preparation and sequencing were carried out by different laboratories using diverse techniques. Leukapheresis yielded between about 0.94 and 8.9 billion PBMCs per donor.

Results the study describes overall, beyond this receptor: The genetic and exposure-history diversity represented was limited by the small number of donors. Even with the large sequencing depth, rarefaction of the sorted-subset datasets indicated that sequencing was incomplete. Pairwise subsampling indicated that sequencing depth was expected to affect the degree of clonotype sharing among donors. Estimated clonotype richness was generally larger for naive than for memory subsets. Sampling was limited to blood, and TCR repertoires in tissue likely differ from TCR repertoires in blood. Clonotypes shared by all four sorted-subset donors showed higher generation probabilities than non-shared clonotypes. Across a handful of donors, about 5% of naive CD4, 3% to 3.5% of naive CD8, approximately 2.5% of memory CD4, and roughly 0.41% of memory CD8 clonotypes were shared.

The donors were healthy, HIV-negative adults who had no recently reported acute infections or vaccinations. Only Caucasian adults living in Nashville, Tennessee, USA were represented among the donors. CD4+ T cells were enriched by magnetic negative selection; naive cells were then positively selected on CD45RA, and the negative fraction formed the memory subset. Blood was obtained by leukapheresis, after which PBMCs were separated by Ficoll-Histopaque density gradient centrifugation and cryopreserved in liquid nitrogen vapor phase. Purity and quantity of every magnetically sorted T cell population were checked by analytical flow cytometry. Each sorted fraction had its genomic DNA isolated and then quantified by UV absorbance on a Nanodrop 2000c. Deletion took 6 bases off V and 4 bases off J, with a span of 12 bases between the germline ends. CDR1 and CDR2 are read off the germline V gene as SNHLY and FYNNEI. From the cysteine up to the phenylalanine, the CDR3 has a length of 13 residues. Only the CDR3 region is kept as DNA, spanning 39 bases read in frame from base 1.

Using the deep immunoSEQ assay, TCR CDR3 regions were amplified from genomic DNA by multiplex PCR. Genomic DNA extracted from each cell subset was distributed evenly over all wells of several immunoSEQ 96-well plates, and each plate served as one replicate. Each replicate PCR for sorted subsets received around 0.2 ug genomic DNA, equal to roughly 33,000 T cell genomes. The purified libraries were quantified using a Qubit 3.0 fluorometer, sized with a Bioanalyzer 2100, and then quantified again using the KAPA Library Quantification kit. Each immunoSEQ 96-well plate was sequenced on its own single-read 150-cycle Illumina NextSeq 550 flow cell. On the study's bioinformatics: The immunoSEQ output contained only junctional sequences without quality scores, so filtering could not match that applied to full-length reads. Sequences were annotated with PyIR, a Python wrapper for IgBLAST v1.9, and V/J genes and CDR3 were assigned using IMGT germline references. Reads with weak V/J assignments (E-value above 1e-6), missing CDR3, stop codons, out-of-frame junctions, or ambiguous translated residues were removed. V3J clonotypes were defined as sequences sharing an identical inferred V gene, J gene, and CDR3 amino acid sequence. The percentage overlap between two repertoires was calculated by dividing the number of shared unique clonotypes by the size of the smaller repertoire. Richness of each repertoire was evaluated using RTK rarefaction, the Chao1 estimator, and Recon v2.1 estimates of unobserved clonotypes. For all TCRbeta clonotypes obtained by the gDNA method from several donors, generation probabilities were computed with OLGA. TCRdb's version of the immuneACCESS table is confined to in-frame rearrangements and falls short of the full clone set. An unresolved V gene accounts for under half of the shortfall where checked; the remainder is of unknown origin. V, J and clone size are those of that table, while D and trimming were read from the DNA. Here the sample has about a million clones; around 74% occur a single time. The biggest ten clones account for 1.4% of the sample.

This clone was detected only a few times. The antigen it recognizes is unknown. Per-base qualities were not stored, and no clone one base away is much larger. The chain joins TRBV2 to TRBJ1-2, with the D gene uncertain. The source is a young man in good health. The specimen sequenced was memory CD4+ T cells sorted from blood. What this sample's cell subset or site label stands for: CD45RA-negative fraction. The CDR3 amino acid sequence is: CASRSQELYGYTF. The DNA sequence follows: TGTGCCAGCAGGAGCCAGGAACTCTATGGCTACACCTTC.